This T cell receptor beta chain was profiled in a study of CD8 T cells in Susac syndrome. Reverse transcription of about 0.45 to 1 ug RNA used random hexamers. With immunoSEQ multiplex PCR, TCR beta CDR3 was amplified across 54 Vbeta and 13 Jbeta. TCRdb independently ran MiXCR on the immunoSEQ multiplex PCR reads; one entry per CDR3 protein. Here the sample spans about 200,000 distinct CDR3 sequences, roughly 96% being singletons. Germline assignment: CDR1 LGHDT and CDR2 YNNKEL (reference sequence). CDR3 length: 13 residues. Trimming took 4 bases from V and 8 from J, leaving 14 bases between them. Controls were drawn from healthy donors and were matched for age and sex. Both CD4+ and CD8+ T cells were negatively isolated, and TEMRA cells underwent FACS enrichment.

This receptor was identified in a human donor in good health. This sequence joins TRBV3-1 and TRBJ2-5; D remains ambiguous. Input material: CD4+ T cells from PBMCs. For the CDR3, the DNA is TGTGCCAGCAGCCCCTCGGCGGAAGCAACCCAGTACTTC. Protein sequence: CASSPSAEATQYF.